The 2 T cell receptor beta chains below come from one sample, sequenced in a study of PD-L1 blockade in urothelial cancer. Time point given: peripheral blood 6 weeks after treatment start. Using immunoSEQ multiplex PCR, the repertoire was profiled, and TCRdb retains in-frame clones only, with some absent. Here the sample spans some 41,000 clones, 70% to 90% being singletons. The sequencing here drew on PBMCs, taken around atezolizumab (anti-PD-L1) treatment. Receptor source: a man between 65 and 85 years old with urothelial cancer.

The table lists this clone with a few counts. The CDR3 here is CAWRDRFYTEAFF. CDR3 DNA sequence: TGTGCCTGGAGGGACAGGTTCTACACTGAAGCTTTCTTT. The J gene is TRBJ1-1, the V gene TRBV30; 7 bases line up with TRBD1. Trimming cost V 3 bases and J 3 bases; bases outside gene matches: 4. Germline CDR1 is GTSNPN and CDR2 is SVGIG (reference sequence). The CDR3 runs to 13 residues.

The rearrangement links TRBV7-6 to TRBJ2-3; the match to TRBD1 covers 8 bases. Trimming took 1 base from V and 0 from J; bases not matched to a gene: 6. The CDR3 covers 17 residues. Germline lookup yields CDR1 SGHVS and CDR2 FNYEAQ. Written as DNA, the CDR3 is TGTGCCAGCAGCTTAGTACAGGGGGGAACCAGCACAGATACGCAGTATTTT. Protein sequence: CASSLVQGGTSTDTQYF.